What follows are 21 T cell receptor beta chains derived from one specimen sequenced in a study of T cell repertoires in cytomegalovirus infection. TCRdb recomputed calls from the reads with MiXCR, one row per CDR3 protein. The repertoire holds approximately 990,000 distinct CDR3 sequences, with roughly 30% as singletons. No cognate antigen is known for these TCRs. The sequences come from cultured CD8+ T cells from PBMCs, collected from culture after CMV antigen stimulation. The receptors come from a human donor in good health (CMV status not recorded). Some clones in this sample may be carry-over from other donors' samples.

The chain couples TRBV6-2 or TRBV6-3 to TRBJ2-3; D might be TRBD1 or TRBD2, each matching 6 bases. The CDR3 consists of 18 residues. Trimming removed 3 bases at V and 2 bases at J, with 21 bases between. CDR1 MNHEY and CDR2 SVGEGT come from the germline V gene. CDR3 in DNA: TGTGCCAGCAGTTATTCCCCTCAGTGGGGGGCCACCACAGATACGCAGTATTTT. It codes for CASSYSPQWGATTDTQYF.

The chain joins TRBV6-5 to TRBJ2-7, with D possibly TRBD1 on 6 matching bases. The V gene lost 0 bases and the J gene lost 6 bases, with 12 bases spanning the gap. The CDR3 is made up of 14 amino acids. Germline V gene lookup returns CDR1 MNHEY and CDR2 SVGAGI. CDR3 loop: CASSYSRAGVEQYV. The CDR3 region has the DNA TGTGCCAGCAGTTACTCGAGAGCAGGGGTCGAGCAGTACGTC.

The chain recombines TRBV27 with TRBJ1-2, with D unresolved. CDR1 is MNHEY and CDR2 is SMNVEV in the germline V gene (reference sequence). CDR3 length: 14 residues. Trimming cost V 3 bases and J 0 bases, with 8 bases left between them. The CDR3 DNA follows: TGTGCCAGCAGTTTTTCGGGCACTAACTATGGCTACACCTTC. This gives the protein CASSFSGTNYGYTF.

V usage is TRBV25-1 and J usage is TRBJ2-7, with D perhaps TRBD1 (6 bases). This CDR3 spans 16 amino acids. Trimming removed 0 bases at V and 0 bases at J, with 12 bases between. From germline, CDR1 is MGHDK and CDR2 SYGVNS. CDR3 DNA sequence: TGTGCCAGCAGTGAATATAAGGGGGTCGTCTCCTACGAGCAGTACTTC. Translated, it gives CASSEYKGVVSYEQYF.

CDR3 nucleotides: TGCGCCAGCAGCTTAGGGGTATTCGGCAATCAGCCCCAGCATTTT. This encodes CASSLGVFGNQPQHF. The rearrangement joins TRBV5-1 to TRBJ1-5; possibly TRBD1 for D (5 bases). The V end was cut by 2 bases, the J end by 2 bases, with 11 bases between. The CDR3 sequence is 15 residues long. Looked up from germline, CDR1 is SGHRS and CDR2 is YFSETQ.

The chain uses TRBV7-9 and TRBJ2-3; a weak D match, TRBD1 (6 bases). CDR1 and CDR2 from the germline V gene are SEHNR and FQNEAQ (reference sequence). CDR3 size: 16 residues. Trimming left V 4 bases short and J 1 base short, with 15 bases between. In nucleotides, the CDR3 is TGTGCCAGCAGCTGGGGGCGACAGGTTCGCACAGATACGCAGTATTTT. Its protein product is CASSWGRQVRTDTQYF.

This clonotype has more than one count but fewer than ten. V is TRBV11-1 and J is TRBJ2-3; no definite D call. The CDR3 has 15 residues. Germline CDR1 reads SGHAT; CDR2 reads FQDESV (reference sequence). Between the trimmed V and J ends, which lost 5 bases and 2 bases, there was a span of 14 bases. The CDR3 protein is CASSSLGRYTDTQYF. In nucleotides, the CDR3 is TGTGCCAGCAGCAGTTTGGGCCGATACACAGATACGCAGTATTTT.

This clonotype was observed a few times. The genes are TRBV6-6 and TRBJ1-3; 8 bases are shared with TRBD1. V lost 3 bases, J lost 6 bases, and 4 bases stayed unmatched. CDR3 length: 14 residues. CDR1 and CDR2 from the germline V gene are MNHNY and SVGAGI (reference sequence). CDR3 protein: CASSYAGGVNTIYF. The CDR3 coding sequence is TGTGCCAGCAGTTATGCAGGGGGCGTAAACACCATATATTTT.

The chain carries TRBV27 and TRBJ1-4; TRBD1 might be the D (6 bases). The V end lost 8 bases, the J end lost 8 bases, and 21 bases lay between the germline ends. The CDR3 totals 15 residues. Germline loops: CDR1 MNHEY, CDR2 SMNVEV (reference sequence). The CDR3 region is CASALGGPEREKLFF. The CDR3, as DNA: TGTGCCAGCGCCTTAGGGGGGCCGGAGCGGGAAAAACTGTTTTTT.

This clonotype was seen a handful of times. The chain employs TRBV9 and TRBJ1-1; D remains ambiguous. Germline CDR1 is SGDLS and CDR2 is YYNGEE. The V end was cut by 3 bases, the J end by 5 bases, with 17 bases between. This CDR3 comprises 15 residues. CDR3 sequence: CASSDTTLLGTEAFF. The CDR3 nucleotides read TGTGCCAGCAGCGATACAACGCTGTTGGGGACTGAAGCTTTCTTT.

V and J are TRBV6-6 and TRBJ2-1, with 7 bases lining up with TRBD1. Germline V gene sequence: CDR1 MNHNY, CDR2 SVGAGI (reference sequence). Trimming removed 5 bases from V and 0 bases from J; junction bases left unmatched: 7. The CDR3 runs 16 residues. CDR3 amino acids: CASSKPGQSSYNEQFF. Written as DNA, the CDR3 is TGTGCCAGCAGTAAACCGGGACAGAGCTCCTACAATGAGCAGTTCTTC.

This clonotype was seen only a few times. The chain employs TRBV25-1 and TRBJ1-1; unclear D gene. The V end was cut by 5 bases, the J end by 0 bases, with 7 bases between. The CDR3 runs 13 residues. Germline CDR1 MGHDK, CDR2 SYGVNS. The CDR3 loop is CASSRRLNTEAFF. The DNA for the CDR3 is TGTGCCAGCAGTAGGCGGTTGAACACTGAAGCTTTCTTT. Drawing the rest from reference TRBV25-1 and TRBJ1-1, the complete variable domain is EADIYQTPRYLVIGTGKKITLECSQTMGHDKMYWYQQDPGMELHLIHYSYGVNSTEKGDLSSESTVSRIRTEHFPLTLESARPSHTSQYLCASSRRLNTEAFFGQGTRLTVV.

This clonotype was recorded a few times. The CDR3 spells CATSRDRASAGTYNEQFF. DNA for the CDR3: TGTGCCACCAGCAGAGATCGGGCTAGCGCGGGAACCTACAATGAGCAGTTCTTC. The gene calls are TRBV15 and TRBJ2-1; the D gene is possibly TRBD2 (6 bases). Deletions cut 0 bases from V and 2 bases from J, with 17 bases between. The CDR3 sequence is 18 residues long. Germline CDR1 reads LNHNV; CDR2 reads YYDKDF (reference sequence).

The chain recombines TRBV12-3 or TRBV12-4 with TRBJ1-1, with 8 bases that match TRBD1. With V trimmed by 0 bases and J by 2 bases, 5 bases remained unmatched. The CDR3 sequence is 16 residues long. The DNA of the CDR3 is TGTGCCAGCAGTTTAGCGGTACAGGGGGGTAACACTGAAGCTTTCTTT. It specifies CASSLAVQGGNTEAFF.

The chain joins TRBV27 to TRBJ2-5; tentative D call: TRBD2 (6 bases). V lost 3 bases and J 5 bases, leaving 25 bases between the germline ends. The CDR3 consists of 18 residues. Germline V CDR1 and CDR2: MNHEY, SMNVEV (reference sequence). Here the CDR3 reads CASSFWADLSGPKETQYF. The CDR3 coding sequence is TGTGCCAGCAGTTTTTGGGCTGACCTTAGCGGACCTAAGGAGACCCAGTACTTC.

A note on this clonotype: The junction and the germline gene differ at one end; a read error may be behind it. The chain combines TRBV4-1 with TRBJ2-2; maybe TRBD1 (6 bases). This CDR3 spans 15 amino acids. Per germline, CDR1 MGHRA and CDR2 YSYEKL. CDR3: CASNQARGSGGELFF. The CDR3 nucleotides are TGCGCCAGCAACCAAGCAAGGGGGAGCGGCGGGGAGCTGTTTTTT.

The chain uses TRBV7-4 and TRBJ1-6; perhaps TRBD1 as D (6 bases). This CDR3 contains 19 residues. The V and J ends lost 4 bases and 7 bases respectively, with 26 bases between them. Looked up from germline, CDR1 is SGHVT and CDR2 is SQSDAQ. CDR3 sequence (DNA): TGTGCCAGCAGCTCGACAGGCCCCTGCATCCTGTGGATGAATTCACCCCTCCACTTT. Amino acid sequence: CASSSTGPCILWMNSPLHF.

This clonotype occurred a few times. The chain has TRBV25-1 and TRBJ2-1, with a weak D call TRBD1 (5 bases). The germline V gene has CDR1 MGHDK and CDR2 SYGVNS. The CDR3 has 13 residues. Between the trimmed V and J ends, which lost 3 bases and 8 bases, there was a span of 11 bases. CDR3 coding DNA: TGTGCCAGCAGTGAGGGCAGGGTCCATGAGCAGTTCTTC. As protein: CASSEGRVHEQFF.

J is TRBJ2-3 and V is TRBV7-8; TRBD2 matches at 14 bases. Germline CDR1 SGHVS, CDR2 FQNEAQ. The CDR3 sequence is 16 residues long. The junction had 5 bases not matched to a gene; V was cut back by 3 bases and J by 6 bases. CDR3 region: CASSFRTSGGSDTQYF. The CDR3 coding sequence is TGTGCCAGCAGCTTTAGGACTAGCGGGGGGTCGGATACGCAGTATTTT.

This clonotype was seen more than once but under ten times. The chain recombines TRBV6-5 with TRBJ1-1; possible D gene TRBD1, 5 bases. V was shortened by 0 bases and J by 6 bases, with 14 bases between the two germline ends. The CDR3 totals 15 residues. Germline V gene data show CDR1 as MNHEY and CDR2 as SVGAGI. CDR3 residues: CASSYSYGSGPEAFF. The CDR3 region has the DNA TGTGCCAGCAGTTACTCGTACGGGTCGGGGCCTGAAGCTTTCTTT.

This clonotype was seen more than once but under ten times. The V and J genes are TRBV7-9 and TRBJ1-1, with 11 bases lining up with TRBD1. CDR3 length equals 15 residues. V trimming: 4 bases; J trimming: 5 bases; junction bases outside the gene matches: 6. Germline lookup yields CDR1 SEHNR and CDR2 FQNEAQ (reference sequence). This CDR3 is CASSSWTGGWTEAFF. The CDR3 region has the DNA TGTGCCAGCAGCTCCTGGACAGGGGGCTGGACTGAAGCTTTCTTT.